Below, 28 T cell receptor beta chains from the same sample are listed, as sequenced in a study of T cells in tuberculosis. Measured with immunoSEQ multiplex PCR; TCRdb has only the in-frame clones, and not every one. The sample lists roughly 28,000 clones, roughly 89% occurring once. Sequenced material: PBMCs. These TCRs come from a donor aged 10-29 years with latent tuberculosis or without tuberculosis infection.

V and J are TRBV10-3 and TRBJ1-5; weak D call: TRBD1 (5 bases). V lost 4 bases and J 8 bases, leaving 15 bases between the germline ends. Per the germline V gene, CDR1 is ENHRY and CDR2 is SYGVKD. The CDR3 sequence is 14 residues long. CDR3 residues: CAISGGGGLEPQHF. In DNA, the CDR3 is TGTGCCATCAGTGGGGGCGGTGGGTTGGAGCCCCAGCATTTT.

This clone was seen a single time. The V and J genes are TRBV4-3 and TRBJ1-2; D gene unclear. V shed 0 bases and J shed 0 bases, with 14 bases lying between them. Germline values: CDR1 LGHNA, CDR2 YSLEER. This CDR3 spans 17 amino acids. The CDR3 bases are TGCGCCAGCAGCCAAGACCGGCGGGGAGCAACTAACTATGGCTACACCTTC. This gives the protein CASSQDRRGATNYGYTF.

This clone was counted only a few times. V is TRBV28 and J is TRBJ1-5; 9 bases map to TRBD1. J lost 6 bases, V lost 3 bases, and 6 bases had no gene match. CDR1 and CDR2 (germline): MDHEN, SYDVKM. The CDR3 is 15 residues long. The CDR3 reads CASSLGGTGPQPQHF. DNA for the CDR3: TGTGCCAGCAGTTTGGGCGGGACAGGGCCTCAGCCCCAGCATTTT. Combining the CDR3 with reference TRBV28 and TRBJ1-5 gives the whole variable domain DVKVTQSSRYLVKRTGEKVFLECVQDMDHENMFWYRQDPGLGLRLIYFSYDVKMKEKGDIPEGYSVSREKKERFSLILESASTNQTSMYLCASSLGGTGPQPQHFGDGTRLSIL.

The chain couples TRBV6-6 to TRBJ1-5; 8 bases agree with TRBD1. The germline gives CDR1 MNHNY, CDR2 SVGAGI (reference sequence). After removal of 6 bases from V and 3 bases from J, the junction contained 4 bases not matched to a gene. This CDR3 comprises 14 residues. The CDR3 protein is CASSTGGTNQPQHF. The CDR3 DNA follows: TGTGCCAGCAGCACAGGGGGAACCAATCAGCCCCAGCATTTT.

The chain employs TRBV21-1 and TRBJ2-7; TRBD1 reflects the table's D call only, with no check against the DNA. TRBV21-1 is listed as a pseudogene. This CDR3 region has 17 residues. DNA for the CDR3: TGTGCCAGCAGCAAAGCTCGTATAGGGGACACTGACTACGAGCAGTACTTC. Translation gives CASSKARIGDTDYEQYF.

V and J are TRBV19 and TRBJ2-7; D uncertain. CDR3 length: 14 residues. The germline gives CDR1 LNHDA, CDR2 SQIVND (reference sequence). Between the trimmed V and J ends, which lost 0 bases and 7 bases, there was a span of 13 bases. This CDR3 reads CASSIDYATREQYF. In DNA form, the CDR3 reads TGTGCCAGTAGTATAGACTACGCTACGAGGGAGCAGTACTTC.

This clone has just one count. J is TRBJ1-1 and V is TRBV28; D uncertain. Germline-derived CDR1 and CDR2 are MDHEN and SYDVKM. Trimming pared 2 bases from V and 10 bases from J, leaving 11 bases between. This CDR3 is built from 12 residues. CDR3 residues: CASSLRRMGAFF. The CDR3 region has the DNA TGTGCCAGCAGTTTACGGCGGATGGGAGCTTTCTTT.

The chain employs TRBV29-1 and TRBJ1-1; 8 nucleotides match TRBD1. The junction had 4 bases not matched to a gene; V was cut back by 7 bases and J by 0 bases. Germline lookup yields CDR1 SQVTM and CDR2 ANQGSEA. The CDR3 consists of 13 residues. The CDR3 spells CSGDRGLNTEAFF. CDR3 in DNA: TGCAGCGGCGACAGGGGACTGAACACTGAAGCTTTCTTT. Filled out from reference TRBV29-1 and TRBJ1-1, the complete variable domain reads SAVISQKPSRDICQRGTSLTIQCQVDSQVTMMFWYRQQPGQSLTLIATANQGSEATYESGFVIDKFPISRPNLTFSTLTVSNMSPEDSSIYLCSGDRGLNTEAFFGQGTRLTVV.

The rearrangement uses TRBV18 and TRBJ2-4, with D possibly matching TRBD2 (7 bases). CDR1 is KGHSH and CDR2 is LQKENI in the germline V gene. V was pared by 5 bases and J by 0 bases, with 20 bases between. The CDR3 consists of 18 residues. The CDR3 sequence: CASSTTSPGGLAKNIQYF. The CDR3 DNA sequence: TGTGCCAGCTCAACAACTAGTCCGGGGGGCTTAGCCAAAAACATTCAGTACTTC.

V is TRBV29-1 and J is TRBJ1-1, with 8 bases matching TRBD1. The CDR3 has 12 residues. The trim removed 6 bases at V and 4 bases at J, leaving 4 bases unmatched. The germline gives CDR1 SQVTM, CDR2 ANQGSEA. Written as DNA, the CDR3 is TGCAGCGTGTGGACAGGGCCCACTGAAGCTTTCTTT. Its translation: CSVWTGPTEAFF.

The chain uses TRBV11-3 and TRBJ2-5; 14 bases agree with TRBD2. The germline V gene has CDR1 SGHNT and CDR2 YENEEA. Germline trimming cut 5 bases from V and 3 bases from J; bases unmatched to any gene: 8. This CDR3 has 17 amino acids. The CDR3 loop reads CASSPYPGLAGEETQYF. As DNA, the CDR3 is TGTGCCAGCAGCCCGTATCCGGGACTAGCGGGGGAAGAGACCCAGTACTTC.

This clone has a single count. The J gene is TRBJ2-7, the V gene TRBV6-5; TRBD1 matches at 8 bases. Germline trimming cut 5 bases from V and 1 base from J; bases unmatched to any gene: 7. This CDR3 comprises 15 residues. Germline CDR1 is MNHEY and CDR2 is SVGAGI. Here the CDR3 DNA reads TGTGCCAGCAGTCCTAGGACAGGGAATTCCTACGAGCAGTACTTC. Translation: CASSPRTGNSYEQYF.

The chain links TRBV7-3 to TRBJ2-7, with 7 bases that match TRBD2. This CDR3 has 13 amino acids. Germline V gene sequence: CDR1 SGHTA, CDR2 FQGTGA. Trimming at V came to 5 bases and at J to 3 bases, leaving 4 bases not matched to a gene. The chain's CDR3 is CASSKGTNYEQYF. CDR3 DNA sequence: TGTGCCAGCAGCAAAGGGACTAACTACGAGCAGTACTTC.

The CDR3 coding sequence is TGTGCCAGCAGCTTACAGGGACAGTTGGGGACTGAAGCTTTCTTT. It translates to CASSLQGQLGTEAFF. The rearrangement links TRBV7-2 to TRBJ1-1; TRBD1 matches at 7 bases. The CDR3 is made up of 15 amino acids. CDR1 and CDR2 from the germline V gene are SGHTA and FQGNSA. V lost 2 bases to trimming and J lost 5 bases; unmatched junction nucleotides: 8.

The genes are TRBV28 and TRBJ1-1; unclear D gene. V was trimmed by 9 bases and J by 7 bases, leaving 12 bases between them. Germline CDR1 and CDR2: MDHEN and SYDVKM. This CDR3 contains 11 residues. The CDR3 region has the DNA TGTGCCAGTTTTTGGGCTTTTGAAGCTTTCTTT. Protein sequence: CASFWAFEAFF.

The chain recombines TRBV13 with TRBJ2-1, with TRBD2 as a possible D gene (6 bases). This CDR3 is built from 14 residues. CDR1 is PRHDT and CDR2 is FYEKMQ in the germline V gene (reference sequence). Trimming pared 0 bases from V and 13 bases from J, leaving 16 bases between. The CDR3 sequence: CASSLGSRDPDQFF. CDR3 nucleotide sequence: TGTGCCAGCAGCTTAGGCTCGCGGGACCCCGACCAGTTCTTC.

The chain joins TRBV27 to TRBJ2-3; D unclear. In germline, CDR1 is MNHEY, CDR2 SMNVEV (reference sequence). The CDR3 spans 16 residues. V was pared by 7 bases and J by 3 bases, with 20 bases between. The CDR3 region has the DNA TGTGCCAGCACCCCGTTTTTTGGCGGCGGAACAGATACGCAGTATTTT. This codes for CASTPFFGGGTDTQYF.

V gene TRBV10-3 combines with J gene TRBJ1-4; 8 nucleotides line up with TRBD1. V was pared by 2 bases and J by 6 bases, with 8 bases of the junction left unmatched. The CDR3 runs to 16 residues. Germline V CDR1 and CDR2: ENHRY, SYGVKD. The CDR3 DNA sequence: TGTGCCATCAGTGAGCCAGGGACAGGCGGTTATGAAAAACTGTTTTTT. Its protein is CAISEPGTGGYEKLFF.

This clone has a single count. The chain employs TRBV4-1 and TRBJ2-7; TRBD1 might be the D (6 bases). The ends were cut back, 2 bases at V and 3 bases at J, with 14 bases in the middle. CDR3 length: 15 amino acids. Germline-derived CDR1 and CDR2 are MGHRA and YSYEKL. CDR3 sequence (DNA): TGCGCCAGCAGCCAAATCCCAACAGGGAACTACGAGCAGTACTTC. The encoded protein is CASSQIPTGNYEQYF.

This clone was counted a single time. The chain employs TRBV6-4 and TRBJ1-1, with D unresolved. This CDR3 spans 14 amino acids. Germline values: CDR1 MRHNA, CDR2 SNTAGT. V gave up 4 bases and J gave up 1 base, with 10 bases separating them. The chain's CDR3 is CASSVHPGNTEAFF. The DNA of the CDR3 is TGTGCCAGCAGTGTCCACCCAGGGAACACTGAAGCTTTCTTT.

The J gene is TRBJ2-7, the V gene TRBV21-1; TRBD1 was called by the table and not checked on the DNA. TRBV21-1 is a documented pseudogene. The length of the CDR3 is 16 residues. DNA for the CDR3: TGTGCCAGCAGGAAAAAATTTAGGGGGCGCTCCTACGAGCAGTACTTC. Protein: CASRKKFRGRSYEQYF.

This sequence joins TRBV6-5 and TRBJ1-5; TRBD1 agrees at 7 bases. This CDR3 region has 14 residues. V lost 7 bases and J lost 1; bases outside the gene matches: 4. The V gene's germline CDR1 is MNHEY and CDR2 SVGAGI. The CDR3 DNA sequence: TGTGCCAGCAATACGGGACAGAGCAATCAGCCCCAGCATTTT. This encodes CASNTGQSNQPQHF.

This sequence joins TRBV10-3 and TRBJ2-7; tentative D call: TRBD1 (6 bases). The ends were cut back, 11 bases at V and 0 bases at J, with 17 bases in the middle. The CDR3 totals 14 residues. Per germline, CDR1 ENHRY and CDR2 SYGVKD. As DNA, the CDR3 is TGTGCCGTCTCGGGACACACTGTCTCCTACGAGCAGTACTTC. Protein sequence: CAVSGHTVSYEQYF.

The chain carries TRBV7-6 and TRBJ1-6; no clear D gene. The CDR3 has 16 amino acids. Trimming took off 2 bases at V and 0 bases at J, with 8 bases between the two ends. Germline CDR1 is SGHVS and CDR2 is FNYEAQ. This CDR3 is CASSLNSRSYNSPLHF. The CDR3 bases are TGTGCCAGCAGCTTAAACTCCCGCTCCTATAATTCACCCCTCCACTTT.

The rearrangement joins TRBV5-1 to TRBJ1-4; TRBD1 aligns across 9 bases. V was clipped by 4 bases and J by 5 bases; unmatched bases: 3. The CDR3 sequence is 14 residues long. CDR1 and CDR2 from the germline V gene are SGHRS and YFSETQ. The CDR3 is CASSPGQGNEKLFF. The CDR3 nucleotides read TGCGCCAGCAGCCCCGGACAGGGGAATGAAAAACTGTTTTTT.

The chain is built from TRBV12-5 and TRBJ2-2, with TRBD2 as a possible D gene (5 bases). Trimming removed 0 bases from V and 6 bases from J, with 11 bases in between. CDR1 and CDR2 from the germline V gene are LGHNT and FRNRAP. The CDR3 sequence is 15 residues long. CDR3 region: CASGLVIRGAGELFF. The CDR3 nucleotides are TGTGCTAGTGGTTTGGTAATCCGGGGTGCCGGGGAGCTGTTTTTT.

This chain links TRBV2 with TRBJ1-2; D gene uncertain. The CDR3 runs 14 residues. With 7 bases removed from V and 0 bases from J, the gap between germline ends came to 12 bases. CDR1 is SNHLY and CDR2 is FYNNEI in the germline V gene. CDR3 in amino acids: CASTQRHANYGYTF. The CDR3 DNA reads TGTGCCAGCACTCAGCGGCACGCTAACTATGGCTACACCTTC.

This sequence joins TRBV2 and TRBJ2-3; D remains unclear. This CDR3 has 11 amino acids. V lost 7 bases and J lost 4, with 6 bases in between. Germline V lookup: CDR1 SNHLY, CDR2 FYNNEI. The CDR3 nucleotides read TGTGCCAGCATAACGGCAGATACGCAGTATTTT. Its protein product is CASITADTQYF.